Presented here are 29 T cell receptor beta chains from one specimen sequenced in a study of regulatory T cells in long-lasting Graves disease. Combining iRepertoire HTBI primers with Arm-PCR of CDR3 regions, the authors built TCR beta libraries. TCRdb re-derived calls from the multiplex PCR reads in MiXCR, one entry per CDR3 protein. The sample contains 200,000 to 250,000 distinct CDR3 sequences, approximately 20% of which appear only once. Noted time point: newly diagnosed GD, antithyroid drugs for less than 3 months. PBMCs were the source of the RNA used for TCR sequencing. The material was peripheral blood mononuclear cells (PBMCs), obtained at new diagnosis, from a patient treated with antithyroid drugs. These receptors were collected from a female donor with Graves disease.

The table lists this clonotype with many counts. The V call is TRBV27, the J call TRBJ1-2, with D possibly TRBD1 on 6 matching bases. The germline gives CDR1 MNHEY, CDR2 SMNVEV (reference sequence). The CDR3 runs to 16 residues. The V end was cut by 6 bases, the J end by 0 bases, with 17 bases between. This CDR3 reads CASRQTGDPTNYGYTF. In DNA form, the CDR3 reads TGTGCCAGCAGACAGACAGGAGACCCAACTAACTATGGCTACACCTTC.

V gene TRBV3-1 combines with J gene TRBJ1-2; 8 nucleotides line up with TRBD1. CDR3 length: 14 amino acids. V shed 2 bases and J 3 bases; nucleotides not matched to a gene: 2. Per germline, CDR1 LGHDT and CDR2 YNNKEL (reference sequence). The CDR3 is CASSQRTGYYGYTF. DNA of the CDR3: TGTGCCAGCAGCCAACGGACAGGGTACTATGGCTACACCTTC. Complete variable domain (other parts from reference TRBV3-1 and TRBJ1-2): DTAVSQTPKYLVTQMGNDKSIKCEQNLGHDTMYWYKQDSKKFLKIMFSYNNKELIINETVPNRFSPKSPDKAHLNLHINSLELGDSAVYFCASSQRTGYYGYTFGSGTRLTVV.

Ten or more counts support this clonotype. The chain employs TRBV18 and TRBJ1-4; D remains ambiguous. The germline CDR1 and CDR2 sequences are KGHSH and LQKENI. This CDR3 contains 16 residues. Trimming removed 3 bases from V and 0 bases from J, with 11 bases in between. CDR3 sequence: CASSPDLQATNEKLFF. DNA of the CDR3: TGTGCCAGCTCACCGGACCTGCAGGCAACTAATGAAAAACTGTTTTTT.

The chain uses TRBV10-3 and TRBJ1-3, with D unclear. The CDR3 runs 15 residues. Germline CDR1 is ENHRY and CDR2 is SYGVKD. Trimming shortened V by 8 bases and J by 4 bases, and 18 bases separated the two germline ends. The CDR3 sequence is CAIQRSEDVGNTIYF. For the CDR3, the DNA is TGTGCCATCCAAAGGTCCGAGGACGTCGGAAACACCATATATTTT.

The V and J genes are TRBV6-2 or TRBV6-3 and TRBJ2-7; TRBD1 is a possible D gene (6 bases). Per germline, CDR1 MNHEY and CDR2 SVGEGT. The CDR3 contains 13 residues. Trimming stripped 5 bases from V and 3 bases from J, with 11 bases between. CDR3 sequence reads: CASSPGTYYEQYV. CDR3 in DNA: TGTGCCAGCAGTCCCGGGACATACTACGAGCAGTACGTC.

As to this clonotype: Sequence at one end of the junction differs from germline and may be a read error. This sequence joins TRBV5-1 and TRBJ2-4, with a tentative D call TRBD2 (5 bases). This CDR3 region has 14 residues. From germline, CDR1 is SGHRS and CDR2 YFSETQ. The CDR3 DNA follows: TGTGCCAGCAGCTATGGACTCCGCAAAAACATTCAGTACTTC. Protein product: CASSYGLRKNIQYF.

On this clonotype: A far larger clone is one base from this, pointing to a likely read error. This chain connects TRBV12-3 or TRBV12-4 to TRBJ1-1, with TRBD1 matching over 7 bases. V gave up 5 bases and J gave up 7 bases; unmatched junction bases: 13. This CDR3 region has 15 residues. The CDR3 DNA is TGTGCCAGCAGTGGGGCAGGGGGTGGGGTGGATGAAGCTTTCTTT. Translating it yields CASSGAGGGVDEAFF.

This clonotype was detected ten times or more. The chain links TRBV7-9 to TRBJ1-2, with TRBD1 identical over 7 bases. Germline V gene sequence: CDR1 SEHNR, CDR2 FQNEAQ (reference sequence). This CDR3 has 14 residues. The V and J ends lost 3 bases and 5 bases, in that order; junction bases with no gene match: 6. The CDR3 DNA sequence: TGTGCCAGCAGCTTCGGTCAGGGGGTTTATGGCTACACCTTC. Translation: CASSFGQGVYGYTF. Complete variable domain (other parts from reference TRBV7-9 and TRBJ1-2): DTGVSQNPRHKITKRGQNVTFRCDPISEHNRLYWYRQTLGQGPEFLTYFQNEAQLEKSRLLSDRFSAERPKGSFSTLEIQRTEQGDSAMYLCASSFGQGVYGYTFGSGTRLTVV.

This clonotype was seen at least ten times. A junction end diverges from the germline sequence, so it may reflect a read error. J is TRBJ2-5 and V is TRBV20-1, with D perhaps being TRBD1 or TRBD2 (5 bases each). Germline CDR1 DFQATT, CDR2 SNEGSKA (reference sequence). The CDR3 length is 14 residues. As DNA, the CDR3 is TGCAGTGCTAGAGGGGAGACAGACCAAGGGACCCAGTACTTC. Its translation is CSARGETDQGTQYF.

Ten or more counts support this clonotype. V and J are TRBV7-2 and TRBJ2-1; TRBD2 matches at 11 bases. J lost 7 bases, V lost 5 bases, and 19 bases had no gene match. The CDR3 is 19 amino acids. Germline V gene data show CDR1 as SGHTA and CDR2 as FQGNSA. The CDR3, as DNA: TGTGCCAGCAGCCCACCCCGGGCCCTACTAGCGGGAGAGGGAAATGAGCAGTTCTTC. The encoded protein is CASSPPRALLAGEGNEQFF. Supplemented by reference TRBV7-2 and TRBJ2-1, the full variable domain reads GAGVSQSPSNKVTEKGKDVELRCDPISGHTALYWYRQSLGQGLEFLIYFQGNSAPDKSGLPSDRFSAERTGGSVSTLTIQRTQQEDSAVYLCASSPPRALLAGEGNEQFFGPGTRLTVL.

There are many counts of this clonotype. The V call is TRBV3-1, the J call TRBJ1-1; weak D call: TRBD1 (5 bases). Germline CDR1 is LGHDT and CDR2 is YNNKEL (reference sequence). V was trimmed by 1 base and J by 8 bases, leaving 8 bases between them. The CDR3 runs to 12 residues. The CDR3 spells CASSQGQGEAFF. For the CDR3, the DNA is TGTGCCAGCAGCCAAGGGCAGGGCGAAGCTTTCTTT.

This clonotype was seen repeatedly, ten times or more. The genes are TRBV20-1 and TRBJ1-1, with no clear D. The CDR3 length is 14 residues. V lost 7 bases to trimming and J lost 1 base, with 16 bases between them. The germline CDR1 and CDR2 sequences are DFQATT and SNEGSKA (reference sequence). CDR3 sequence reads: CSVPSPVSNTEAFF. As DNA, the CDR3 is TGCAGTGTCCCGAGCCCCGTCTCGAACACTGAAGCTTTCTTT.

The DNA for the CDR3 is TGTGCCAGCAGCGCACAACAGGGTACTGAAGCTTTCTTT. It translates to CASSAQQGTEAFF. The chain carries TRBV9 and TRBJ1-1, with D possibly matching TRBD1 (6 bases). CDR3 size: 13 residues. In germline, CDR1 is SGDLS, CDR2 YYNGEE. The germline V and J ends were trimmed by 3 bases and 5 bases, with 11 bases remaining between them.

There are many counts of this clonotype. The chain has TRBV12-3 or TRBV12-4 and TRBJ2-3; tentative D call: TRBD1 (6 bases). V lost 6 bases to trimming and J lost 2 bases, with 12 bases between them. The length of the CDR3 is 14 residues. CDR3 sequence (DNA): TGTGCCAGCAGACCTGGACAGTTCACAGATACGCAGTATTTT. As protein: CASRPGQFTDTQYF.

This clonotype was observed many times. This chain joins TRBV9 and TRBJ1-2; perhaps TRBD1 as D (6 bases). Germline lookup yields CDR1 SGDLS and CDR2 YYNGEE. The CDR3 runs to 16 residues. V lost 0 bases, J lost 7 bases, and 19 bases lay in between. The CDR3 DNA follows: TGTGCCAGCAGCGTAGGGGTGGGGGCGCAACCCACTGGCTACACCTTC. Amino acids: CASSVGVGAQPTGYTF.

This clonotype was detected many times. The chain combines TRBV20-1 with TRBJ2-7; 8 nucleotides align to TRBD2. The CDR3 covers 16 residues. The germline V gene encodes CDR1 DFQATT and CDR2 SNEGSKA (reference sequence). Losses at the gene ends were 5 bases for V and 2 bases for J; bases not matched to a gene: 14. DNA of the CDR3: TGCAGTGCTGGCCCTCTAGGAGCGGGAGACCCCTACGAGCAGTACTTC. Translated: CSAGPLGAGDPYEQYF.

This clonotype was detected many times. The chain employs TRBV6-1 and TRBJ1-4; unclear D gene. Germline V gene data show CDR1 as MNHNS and CDR2 as SASEGT. V gave up 5 bases and J gave up 0 bases, with 10 bases separating them. This CDR3 spans 15 amino acids. The CDR3 bases are TGTGCCAGCAGTCTCTCACCTGCAACTAATGAAAAACTGTTTTTT. Translating gives CASSLSPATNEKLFF.

At least ten counts were recorded for this clonotype. The rearrangement links TRBV12-3 or TRBV12-4 to TRBJ1-5, with TRBD1 matching over 7 bases. The length of the CDR3 is 17 residues. The trim removed 2 bases at V and 4 bases at J, leaving 11 bases unmatched. The CDR3 nucleotides read TGTGCCAGCAGTTTACAGCCAGGGGGACTACCAAATCAGCCCCAGCATTTT. It codes for CASSLQPGGLPNQPQHF.

J is TRBJ1-2 and V is TRBV7-2, with a tentative D call TRBD1 (6 bases). From germline, CDR1 is SGHTA and CDR2 FQGNSA. The CDR3 totals 12 residues. V was cut by 3 bases and J by 8 bases, with 10 bases left in between. In nucleotides, the CDR3 is TGTGCCAGCAGCTTGCCAGGGGAGGGCTACACCTTC. Translated, it gives CASSLPGEGYTF.

This clonotype came up many times. The rearrangement links TRBV20-1 to TRBJ2-7; weak D call: TRBD2 (6 bases). With 0 bases removed from V and 6 bases from J, the gap between germline ends came to 15 bases. This CDR3 is built from 14 residues. CDR1 DFQATT and CDR2 SNEGSKA come from the germline V gene (reference sequence). The CDR3 region has the DNA TGCAGTGCTAGAGATGGGGCTAGCGTGGCCGAGCAGTACTTC. It encodes CSARDGASVAEQYF.

At least ten counts were recorded for this clonotype. The gene calls are TRBV10-2 and TRBJ2-4; 10 bases agree with TRBD1. With 2 bases clipped from V and 1 base from J, the junction kept 5 bases outside the gene matches. CDR1 and CDR2 (germline): WSHSY, SAAADI. This CDR3 comprises 17 residues. The CDR3 DNA is TGCGCCAGCAGTGAGCCTGGACAGGGGGGGGCCAAAAACATTCAGTACTTC. Its protein product is CASSEPGQGGAKNIQYF.

There are many counts of this clonotype. The J gene is TRBJ2-1, the V gene TRBV6-1, with 10 nucleotides matching TRBD1. The length of the CDR3 is 16 residues. V gave up 6 bases and J gave up 8 bases; unmatched junction bases: 13. Germline V gene sequence: CDR1 MNHNS, CDR2 SASEGT. The CDR3 reads CASRQPWDRGDDEQFF. The CDR3 DNA sequence: TGTGCCAGCAGACAACCATGGGACAGGGGAGACGATGAGCAGTTCTTC.

Written as DNA, the CDR3 is TGTGCCAGCAGCTTGGAGGGAGGGGGCGGAACTGAAGCTTTCTTT. Protein product: CASSLEGGGGTEAFF. The rearrangement links TRBV7-2 to TRBJ1-1; TRBD1 matches 7 bases. Germline assignment: CDR1 SGHTA and CDR2 FQGNSA. This CDR3 spans 15 amino acids. V lost 3 bases and J lost 5; bases outside the gene matches: 9.

In this sample, this clonotype turned up many times. V is TRBV20-1 and J is TRBJ2-5; TRBD2 agrees at 10 bases. CDR1 and CDR2 (germline): DFQATT, SNEGSKA (reference sequence). Trimming took 0 bases from V and 4 from J; bases not matched to a gene: 5. The CDR3 loop spans 15 amino acids. CDR3 coding DNA: TGCAGTGCTAGAGAACCTAGCGGGAGTACAGAGACCCAGTACTTC. Its translation is CSAREPSGSTETQYF.

Regarding this clonotype: With only one base between it and a far larger clone, this is likely a read error. V usage is TRBV11-2 and J usage is TRBJ2-3; 11 bases are shared with TRBD2. CDR1 and CDR2 (germline): SGHAT, FQNNGV. The CDR3 covers 17 residues. The CDR3 DNA is TGTACCAGCAGCGCCACCACTAGCGGGGGCTACACAGATACGCAGTATTTT. Its protein is CTSSATTSGGYTDTQYF.

As regards this clonotype: A far larger clone is a single base away, which makes a read error likely. The chain uses TRBV27 and TRBJ2-1, with 8 bases that match TRBD1. The CDR3 spans 13 residues. V lost 4 bases, J lost 13 bases, and 9 bases stayed unmatched. In germline, CDR1 is MNHEY, CDR2 SMNVEV (reference sequence). DNA for the CDR3: TGTGCCAGCAGTTCCAGGGGGCTTGAGACCCAGTTCTTC. This gives the protein CASSSRGLETQFF.

At least ten counts were recorded for this clonotype. The chain couples TRBV19 to TRBJ2-1, with D hard to call. Germline V gene sequence: CDR1 LNHDA, CDR2 SQIVND (reference sequence). Trimming stripped 2 bases from V and 4 bases from J, with 15 bases between. The CDR3 extends over 16 amino acids. DNA of the CDR3: TGTGCCAGTAGTATACTCAGCAGCAGGCCGTACAATGAGCAGTTCTTC. Residues: CASSILSSRPYNEQFF.

This clonotype came up once. This chain connects TRBV5-1 to TRBJ1-1; 10 positions agree with TRBD1. Germline trimming cut 4 bases from V and 4 bases from J; bases unmatched to any gene: 4. Germline V lookup: CDR1 SGHRS, CDR2 YFSETQ. This CDR3 region has 14 residues. CDR3 in amino acids: CASSEDRGLTEAFF. In DNA, the CDR3 is TGCGCCAGCAGCGAAGACAGGGGGCTCACTGAAGCTTTCTTT.

This clonotype was seen ten or more times. The genes are TRBV7-2 and TRBJ2-7; 8 bases line up with TRBD1. This CDR3 has 14 amino acids. From germline, CDR1 is SGHTA and CDR2 FQGNSA. V dropped 5 bases and J dropped 5; count of bases not matched to a gene: 8. CDR3 coding DNA: TGTGCCAGCAGCCGACAGGGGTCCATAAACGAGCAGTACTTC. The encoded protein is CASSRQGSINEQYF.